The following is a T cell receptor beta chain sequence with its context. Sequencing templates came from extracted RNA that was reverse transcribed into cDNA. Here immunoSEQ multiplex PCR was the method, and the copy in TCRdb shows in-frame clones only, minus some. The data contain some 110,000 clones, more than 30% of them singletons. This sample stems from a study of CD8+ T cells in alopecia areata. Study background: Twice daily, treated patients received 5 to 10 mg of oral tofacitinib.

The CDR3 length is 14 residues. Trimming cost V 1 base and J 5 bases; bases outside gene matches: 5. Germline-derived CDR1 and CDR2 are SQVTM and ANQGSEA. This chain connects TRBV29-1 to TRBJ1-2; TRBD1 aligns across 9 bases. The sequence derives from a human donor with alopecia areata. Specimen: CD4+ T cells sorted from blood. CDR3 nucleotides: TGCAGCGTTGAAGTTACCGGGACAGGGTATGGCTACACCTTC. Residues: CSVEVTGTGYGYTF.